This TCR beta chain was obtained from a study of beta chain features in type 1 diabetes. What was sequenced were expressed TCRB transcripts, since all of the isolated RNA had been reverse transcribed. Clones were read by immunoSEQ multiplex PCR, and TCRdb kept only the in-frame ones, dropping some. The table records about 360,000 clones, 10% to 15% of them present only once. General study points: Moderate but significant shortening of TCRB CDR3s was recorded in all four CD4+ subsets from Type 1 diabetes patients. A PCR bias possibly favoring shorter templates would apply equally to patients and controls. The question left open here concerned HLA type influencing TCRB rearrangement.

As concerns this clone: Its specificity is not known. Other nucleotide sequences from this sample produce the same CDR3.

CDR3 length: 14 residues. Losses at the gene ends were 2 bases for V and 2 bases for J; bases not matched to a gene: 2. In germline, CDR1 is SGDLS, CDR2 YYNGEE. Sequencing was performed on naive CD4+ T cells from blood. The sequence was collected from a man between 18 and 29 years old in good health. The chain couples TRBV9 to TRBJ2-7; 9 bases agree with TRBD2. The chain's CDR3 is CASSVTSGTYEQYF. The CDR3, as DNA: TGTGCCAGCAGCGTGACTAGCGGAACCTACGAGCAGTACTTC.